Each of the 11 T cell receptor beta chains below was sequenced from the same sample in a study of cytomegalovirus exposure and HLA in healthy donors. The PCR used 60 Vbeta and 13 Jbeta primers. Sequencing used immunoSEQ multiplex PCR; TCRdb keeps in-frame clones, though not all of them. Of about 130,000 clones detected, about 70% appear once; the ten largest clones hold about 12%. The sequencing input was PBMCs. These TCRs come from an older woman in good health and CMV-seropositive.

Concerning this clone itself: The same CDR3 can be traced to other DNA sequences in this sample. The chain combines TRBV27 with TRBJ2-7; 10 bases line up with TRBD2. The J segment lost 2 bases and the V segment lost 3 bases, leaving 1 base of the junction unmatched. CDR3 length: 14 amino acids. Germline assignment: CDR1 MNHEY and CDR2 SMNVEV (reference sequence). The CDR3 DNA reads TGTGCCAGCAGTTTCCTAGCGGGGGCCTACGAGCAGTACTTC. It is translated as CASSFLAGAYEQYF.

The chain carries TRBV6-5 and TRBJ2-4; D perhaps matches TRBD2 (6 bases). The CDR3 contains 15 residues. CDR1 and CDR2 from the germline V gene are MNHEY and SVGAGI. V dropped 0 bases and J dropped 7 bases, with 13 bases sitting between them. CDR3 sequence (DNA): TGTGCCAGCAGTTACTCGCTAGGGGCGGGGAACATTCAGTACTTC. Amino acids: CASSYSLGAGNIQYF.

The chain has TRBV4-2 and TRBJ1-1; D not certain. Germline values: CDR1 LGHNA, CDR2 YNFKEQ. CDR3 length: 14 amino acids. The ends were cut back, 0 bases at V and 8 bases at J, with 13 bases in the middle. CDR3 region: CASSQDLGREEAFF. The CDR3 nucleotides are TGTGCCAGCAGCCAAGATTTAGGAAGGGAGGAAGCTTTCTTT.

This chain connects TRBV6-7 to TRBJ2-1, with 8 bases lining up with TRBD2. TRBV6-7 is labeled an ORF, and its function is uncertain. V lost 0 bases, J lost 7 bases, and 14 bases stayed unmatched. The CDR3 loop spans 18 amino acids. The CDR3 region has the DNA TGTGCCAGCAGTTACTCGCTTGTACCGAGCGGGAGCGGGAATGAGCAGTTCTTC. Protein: CASSYSLVPSGSGNEQFF.

The J gene is TRBJ1-5, the V gene TRBV7-8; TRBD1 aligns across 8 bases. The CDR3 length is 17 residues. V gave up 6 bases and J gave up 2 bases; unmatched junction bases: 12. Germline V gives CDR1 SGHVS, CDR2 FQNEAQ. The CDR3 is CASSPTPGTGRNQPQHF. CDR3 DNA sequence: TGTGCCAGCAGTCCAACACCGGGGACAGGCCGCAATCAGCCCCAGCATTTT. The full variable domain, with the rest looked up from reference TRBV7-8 and TRBJ1-5, is GAGVSQSPRYKVAKRGQDVALRCDPISGHVSLFWYQQALGQGPEFLTYFQNEAQLDKSGLPSDRFFAERPEGSVSTLKIQRTQQEDSAVYLCASSPTPGTGRNQPQHFGDGTRLSIL.

The J gene is TRBJ2-1, the V gene TRBV6-5; maybe TRBD2 (5 bases). The CDR3 runs to 13 residues. Per the germline V gene, CDR1 is MNHEY and CDR2 is SVGAGI. Trimming took 0 bases from V and 10 from J, leaving 10 bases between them. The CDR3 spells CASSYSLGGEQFF. CDR3 DNA: TGTGCCAGCAGTTACTCACTTGGCGGGGAGCAGTTCTTC.

The V and J genes are TRBV6-5 and TRBJ2-5; the match to TRBD2 covers 10 bases. Germline V gene lookup returns CDR1 MNHEY and CDR2 SVGAGI. V dropped 2 bases and J dropped 5; count of bases not matched to a gene: 8. This CDR3 has 16 residues. In nucleotides, the CDR3 is TGTGCCAGCAGTTACCGCTTACTAGCGGGGAAGGAGACCCAGTACTTC. This translates into CASSYRLLAGKETQYF.

The V call is TRBV10-3, the J call TRBJ1-2, with 11 positions matching TRBD1. Germline CDR1 and CDR2: ENHRY and SYGVKD. CDR3 size: 17 residues. The trim removed 2 bases at V and 6 bases at J, leaving 11 bases unmatched. DNA for the CDR3: TGTGCCATCAGTGAGCAGGACAGGGGGCGAGGTGTTAATGGCTACACCTTC. Translating gives CAISEQDRGRGVNGYTF.

This clone was counted only a few times. The rearrangement links TRBV30 to TRBJ1-6, with D unresolved. Per the germline V gene, CDR1 is GTSNPN and CDR2 is SVGIG (reference sequence). This CDR3 has 15 amino acids. Trimming took off 0 bases at V and 2 bases at J, with 8 bases between the two ends. The CDR3 DNA reads TGTGCCTGGAGTGTAGGCCGGGCCTATAATTCACCCCTCCACTTT. Translating it yields CAWSVGRAYNSPLHF.

The chain recombines TRBV7-3 with TRBJ2-2; 9 bases align to TRBD2. Looked up from germline, CDR1 is SGHTA and CDR2 is FQGTGA. The V gene end was trimmed by 2 bases and the J gene end by 4 bases; junction bases not matched to a gene: 5. This CDR3 has 16 amino acids. In nucleotides, the CDR3 is TGTGCCAGCAGCTTAGGTCCTAGCGGGATCACCGGGGAGCTGTTTTTT. Amino acids: CASSLGPSGITGELFF.

CDR3 sequence reads: CASSYSGGGYGYTF. The DNA for the CDR3 is TGTGCCAGCAGTTATTCCGGGGGAGGCTATGGCTACACCTTC. This sequence joins TRBV6-5 and TRBJ1-2, with a weak D call TRBD1 (5 bases). CDR3 size: 14 residues. Germline CDR1 MNHEY, CDR2 SVGAGI. With 3 bases removed from V and 4 bases from J, the gap between germline ends came to 12 bases.